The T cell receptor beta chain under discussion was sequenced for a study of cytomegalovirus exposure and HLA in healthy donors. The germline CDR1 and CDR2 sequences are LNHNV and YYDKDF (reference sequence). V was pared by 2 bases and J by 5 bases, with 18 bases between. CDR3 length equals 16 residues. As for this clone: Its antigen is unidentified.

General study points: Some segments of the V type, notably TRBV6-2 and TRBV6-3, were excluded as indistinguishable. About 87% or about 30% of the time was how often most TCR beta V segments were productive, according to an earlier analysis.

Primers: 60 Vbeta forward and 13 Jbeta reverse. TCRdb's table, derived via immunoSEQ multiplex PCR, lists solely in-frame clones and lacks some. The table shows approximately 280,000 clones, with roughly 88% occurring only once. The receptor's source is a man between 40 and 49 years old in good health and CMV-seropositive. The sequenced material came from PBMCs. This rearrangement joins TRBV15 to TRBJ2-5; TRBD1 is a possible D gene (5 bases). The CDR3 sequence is CATSRYNAPGLETQYF. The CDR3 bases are TGTGCCACCAGCAGATATAACGCACCAGGGCTTGAGACCCAGTACTTC.